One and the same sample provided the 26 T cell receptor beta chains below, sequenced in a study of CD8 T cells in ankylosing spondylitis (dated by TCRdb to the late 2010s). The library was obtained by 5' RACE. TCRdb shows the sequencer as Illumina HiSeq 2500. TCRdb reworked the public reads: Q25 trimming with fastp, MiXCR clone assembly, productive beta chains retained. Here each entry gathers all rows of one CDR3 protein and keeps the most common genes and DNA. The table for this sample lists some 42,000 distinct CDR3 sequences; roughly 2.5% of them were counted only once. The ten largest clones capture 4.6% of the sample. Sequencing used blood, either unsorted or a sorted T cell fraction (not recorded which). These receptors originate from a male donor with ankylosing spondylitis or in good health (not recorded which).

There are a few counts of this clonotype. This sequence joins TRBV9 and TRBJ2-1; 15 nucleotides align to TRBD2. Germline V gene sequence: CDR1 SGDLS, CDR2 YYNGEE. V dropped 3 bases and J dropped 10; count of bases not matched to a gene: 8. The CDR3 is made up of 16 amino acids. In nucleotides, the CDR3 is TGTGCCAGCAGCGCGGCGGGACTAGCGGGAGGTGGAGAGCAGTTCTTC. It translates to CASSAAGLAGGGEQFF.

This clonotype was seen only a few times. DNA of the CDR3: TGTGCCAGCAGCACCCCGGGAGGGGACGAAAAACTGTTTTTT. Protein: CASSTPGGDEKLFF. J is TRBJ1-4 and V is TRBV9; the D gene is possibly TRBD1 (5 bases). CDR1 SGDLS and CDR2 YYNGEE come from the germline V gene. The CDR3 runs 14 residues. Trimming took 4 bases from V and 8 from J, leaving 15 bases between them.

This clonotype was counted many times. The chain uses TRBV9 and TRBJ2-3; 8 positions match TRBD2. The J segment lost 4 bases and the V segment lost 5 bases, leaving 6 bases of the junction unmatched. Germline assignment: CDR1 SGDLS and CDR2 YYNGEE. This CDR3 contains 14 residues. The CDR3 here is CASSPVREADTQYF. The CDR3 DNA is TGTGCCAGCAGTCCCGTGCGGGAGGCAGATACGCAGTATTTT.

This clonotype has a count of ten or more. The CDR3: CASSAAAGQGGNTEAFF. In nucleotides, the CDR3 is TGTGCCAGCAGCGCCGCCGCGGGACAGGGGGGGAACACTGAAGCTTTCTTT. The chain links TRBV9 to TRBJ1-1; 11 nucleotides line up with TRBD1. This CDR3 spans 17 amino acids. Trimming removed 3 bases from V and 1 base from J; junction bases left unmatched: 8. Germline assignment: CDR1 SGDLS and CDR2 YYNGEE.

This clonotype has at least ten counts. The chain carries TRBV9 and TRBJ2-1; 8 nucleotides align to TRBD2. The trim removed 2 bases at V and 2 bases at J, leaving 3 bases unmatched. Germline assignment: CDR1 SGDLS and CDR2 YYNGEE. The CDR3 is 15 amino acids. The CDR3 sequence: CASSVTSGPYNEQFF. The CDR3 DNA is TGTGCCAGCAGCGTTACTAGCGGTCCCTACAATGAGCAGTTCTTC.

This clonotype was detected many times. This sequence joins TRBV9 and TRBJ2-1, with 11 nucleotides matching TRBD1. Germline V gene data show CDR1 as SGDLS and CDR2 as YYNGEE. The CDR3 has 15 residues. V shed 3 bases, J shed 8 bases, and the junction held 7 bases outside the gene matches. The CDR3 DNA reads TGTGCCAGCAGCGACCTTAGGACAGGGGGCCATGAGCAGTTCTTC. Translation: CASSDLRTGGHEQFF.

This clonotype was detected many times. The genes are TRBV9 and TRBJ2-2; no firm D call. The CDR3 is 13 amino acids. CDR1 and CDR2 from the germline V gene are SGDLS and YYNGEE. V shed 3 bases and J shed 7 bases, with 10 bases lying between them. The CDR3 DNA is TGTGCCAGCAGCGCCGAAGGTGTCGGGGAGCTGTTTTTT. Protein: CASSAEGVGELFF.

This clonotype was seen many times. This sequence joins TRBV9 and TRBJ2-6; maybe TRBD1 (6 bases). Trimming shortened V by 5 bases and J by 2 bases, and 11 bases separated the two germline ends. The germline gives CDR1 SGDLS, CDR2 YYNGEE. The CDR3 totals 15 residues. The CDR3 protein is CASRSGAAGANVLTF. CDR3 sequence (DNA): TGTGCCAGCAGGTCAGGGGCAGCTGGGGCCAACGTCCTGACTTTC.

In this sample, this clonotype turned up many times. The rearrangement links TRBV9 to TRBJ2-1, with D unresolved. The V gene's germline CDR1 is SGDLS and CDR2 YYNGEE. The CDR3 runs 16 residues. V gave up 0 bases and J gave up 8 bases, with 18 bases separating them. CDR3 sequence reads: CASSVGPAPGRDEQFF. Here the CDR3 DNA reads TGTGCCAGCAGCGTAGGGCCTGCCCCTGGGCGAGATGAGCAGTTCTTC.

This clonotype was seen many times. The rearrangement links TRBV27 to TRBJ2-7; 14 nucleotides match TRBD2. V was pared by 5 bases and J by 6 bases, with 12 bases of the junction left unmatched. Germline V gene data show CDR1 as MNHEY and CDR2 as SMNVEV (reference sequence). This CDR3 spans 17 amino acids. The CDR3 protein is CASSPLGLAGDPPEQYF. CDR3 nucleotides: TGTGCCAGCAGTCCTCTGGGACTAGCGGGAGACCCCCCCGAGCAGTACTTC.

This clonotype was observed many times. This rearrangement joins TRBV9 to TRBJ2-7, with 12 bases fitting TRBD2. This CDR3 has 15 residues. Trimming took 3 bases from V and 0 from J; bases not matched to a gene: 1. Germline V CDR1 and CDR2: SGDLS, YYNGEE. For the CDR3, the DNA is TGTGCCAGCAGCGCGACTAGCGGGAGCTCCTACGAGCAGTACTTC. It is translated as CASSATSGSSYEQYF. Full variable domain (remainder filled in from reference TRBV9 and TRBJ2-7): DSGVTQTPKHLITATGQRVTLRCSPRSGDLSVYWYQQSLDQGLQFLIQYYNGEERAKGNILERFSAQQFPDLHSELNLSSLELGDSALYFCASSATSGSSYEQYFGPGTRLTVT.

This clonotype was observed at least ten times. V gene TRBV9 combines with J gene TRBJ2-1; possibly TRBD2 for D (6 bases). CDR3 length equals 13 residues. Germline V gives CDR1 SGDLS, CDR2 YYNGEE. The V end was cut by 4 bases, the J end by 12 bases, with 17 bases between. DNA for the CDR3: TGTGCCAGCAGCATCCGAGGGACTGAAACGCAGTTCTTC. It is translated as CASSIRGTETQFF.

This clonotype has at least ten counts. CDR3 in DNA: TGTGCCAGCAGCCTTGGACAGGGGGCGTTCGACGAGCAGTACTTC. Its translation: CASSLGQGAFDEQYF. The chain couples TRBV9 to TRBJ2-7; 11 bases are shared with TRBD1. V trimming: 4 bases; J trimming: 5 bases; junction bases outside the gene matches: 8. The germline V gene has CDR1 SGDLS and CDR2 YYNGEE. The length of the CDR3 is 15 residues.

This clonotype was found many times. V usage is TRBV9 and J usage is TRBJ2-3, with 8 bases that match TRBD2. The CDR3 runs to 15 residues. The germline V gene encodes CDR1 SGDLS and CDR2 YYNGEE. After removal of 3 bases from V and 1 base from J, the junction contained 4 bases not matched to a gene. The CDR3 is CASSARAGGTDTQYF. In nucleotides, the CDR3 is TGTGCCAGCAGCGCCAGAGCGGGAGGCACAGATACGCAGTATTTT.

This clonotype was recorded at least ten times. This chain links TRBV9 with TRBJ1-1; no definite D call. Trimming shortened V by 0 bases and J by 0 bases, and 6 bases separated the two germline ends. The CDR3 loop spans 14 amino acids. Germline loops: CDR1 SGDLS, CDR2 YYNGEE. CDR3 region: CASSVVEVNTEAFF. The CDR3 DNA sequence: TGTGCCAGCAGCGTAGTTGAGGTGAACACTGAAGCTTTCTTT.

The DNA for the CDR3 is TGTGCCAGCAGCGTAGGGTTCGGGAGCTCCTACGAGCAGTACTTC. This encodes CASSVGFGSSYEQYF. The J gene is TRBJ2-7, the V gene TRBV9, with D possibly TRBD2 on 6 matching bases. The CDR3 runs 15 residues. Germline loops: CDR1 SGDLS, CDR2 YYNGEE. Trimming took 0 bases from V and 0 from J, leaving 10 bases between them.

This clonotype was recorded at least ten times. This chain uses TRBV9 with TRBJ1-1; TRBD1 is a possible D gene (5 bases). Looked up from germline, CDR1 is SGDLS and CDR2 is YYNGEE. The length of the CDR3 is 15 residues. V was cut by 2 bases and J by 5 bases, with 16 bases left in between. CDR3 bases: TGTGCCAGCAGCGTCCAGTCTGTTGAGGGGACTGAAGCTTTCTTT. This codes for CASSVQSVEGTEAFF. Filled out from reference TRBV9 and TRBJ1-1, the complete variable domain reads DSGVTQTPKHLITATGQRVTLRCSPRSGDLSVYWYQQSLDQGLQFLIQYYNGEERAKGNILERFSAQQFPDLHSELNLSSLELGDSALYFCASSVQSVEGTEAFFGQGTRLTVV.

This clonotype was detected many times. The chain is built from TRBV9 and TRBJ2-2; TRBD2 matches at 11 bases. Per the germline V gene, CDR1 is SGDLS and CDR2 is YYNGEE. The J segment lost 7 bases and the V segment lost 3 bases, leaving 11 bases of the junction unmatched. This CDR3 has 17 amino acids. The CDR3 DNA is TGTGCCAGCAGCGCAGGCCCCACTAGCGGGAGTAACGGGGAGCTGTTTTTT. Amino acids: CASSAGPTSGSNGELFF.

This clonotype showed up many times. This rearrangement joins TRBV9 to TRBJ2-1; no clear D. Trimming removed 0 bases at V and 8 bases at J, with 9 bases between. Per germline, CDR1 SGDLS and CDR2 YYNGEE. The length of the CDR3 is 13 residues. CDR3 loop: CASSVAVGDEQFF. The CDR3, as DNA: TGTGCCAGCAGCGTAGCTGTCGGCGATGAGCAGTTCTTC.

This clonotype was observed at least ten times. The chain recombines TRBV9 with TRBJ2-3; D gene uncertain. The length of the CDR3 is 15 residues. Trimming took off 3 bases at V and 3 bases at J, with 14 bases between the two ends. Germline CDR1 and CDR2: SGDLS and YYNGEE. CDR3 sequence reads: CASSGASGATDTQYF. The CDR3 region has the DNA TGTGCCAGCAGCGGAGCGTCTGGAGCGACAGATACGCAGTATTTT.

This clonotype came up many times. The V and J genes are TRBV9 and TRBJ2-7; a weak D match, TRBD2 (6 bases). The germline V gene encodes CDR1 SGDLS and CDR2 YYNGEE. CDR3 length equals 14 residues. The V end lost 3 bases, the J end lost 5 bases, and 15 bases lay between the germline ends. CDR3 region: CASSGANRRDEQYF. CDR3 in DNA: TGTGCCAGCAGCGGGGCTAATCGGAGGGACGAGCAGTACTTC.

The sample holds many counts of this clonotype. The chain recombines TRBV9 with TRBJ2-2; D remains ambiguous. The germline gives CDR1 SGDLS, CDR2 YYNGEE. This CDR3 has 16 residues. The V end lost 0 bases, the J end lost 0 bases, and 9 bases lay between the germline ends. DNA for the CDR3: TGTGCCAGCAGCGTAGATGGCGGAGCGAACACCGGGGAGCTGTTTTTT. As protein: CASSVDGGANTGELFF.

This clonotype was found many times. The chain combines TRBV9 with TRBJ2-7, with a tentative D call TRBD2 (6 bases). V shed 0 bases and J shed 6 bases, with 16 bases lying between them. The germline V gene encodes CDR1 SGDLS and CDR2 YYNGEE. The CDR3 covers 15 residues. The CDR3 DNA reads TGTGCCAGCAGCGTAGCTGGGACTGGGACCTCCGAGCAGTACTTC. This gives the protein CASSVAGTGTSEQYF.

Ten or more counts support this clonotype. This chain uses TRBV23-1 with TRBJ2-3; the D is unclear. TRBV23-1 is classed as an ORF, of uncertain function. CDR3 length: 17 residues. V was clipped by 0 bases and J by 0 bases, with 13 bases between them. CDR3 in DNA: TGCGCCAGCAGTCAATCATTTAACGTAGAGAGCACAGATACGCAGTATTTT. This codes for CASSQSFNVESTDTQYF.

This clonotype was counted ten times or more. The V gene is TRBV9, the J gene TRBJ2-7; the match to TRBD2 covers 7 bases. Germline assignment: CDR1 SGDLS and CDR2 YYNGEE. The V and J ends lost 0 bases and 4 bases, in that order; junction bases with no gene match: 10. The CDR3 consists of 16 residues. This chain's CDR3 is CASSVGGGSSLYEQYF. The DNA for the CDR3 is TGTGCCAGCAGCGTAGGCGGCGGGAGCTCCCTTTACGAGCAGTACTTC.

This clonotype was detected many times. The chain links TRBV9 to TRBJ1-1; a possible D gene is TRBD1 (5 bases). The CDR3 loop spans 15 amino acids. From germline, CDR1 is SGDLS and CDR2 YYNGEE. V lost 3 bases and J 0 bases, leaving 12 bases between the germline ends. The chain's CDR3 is CASSAGRTMNTEAFF. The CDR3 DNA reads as TGTGCCAGCAGCGCGGGACGGACTATGAACACTGAAGCTTTCTTT.